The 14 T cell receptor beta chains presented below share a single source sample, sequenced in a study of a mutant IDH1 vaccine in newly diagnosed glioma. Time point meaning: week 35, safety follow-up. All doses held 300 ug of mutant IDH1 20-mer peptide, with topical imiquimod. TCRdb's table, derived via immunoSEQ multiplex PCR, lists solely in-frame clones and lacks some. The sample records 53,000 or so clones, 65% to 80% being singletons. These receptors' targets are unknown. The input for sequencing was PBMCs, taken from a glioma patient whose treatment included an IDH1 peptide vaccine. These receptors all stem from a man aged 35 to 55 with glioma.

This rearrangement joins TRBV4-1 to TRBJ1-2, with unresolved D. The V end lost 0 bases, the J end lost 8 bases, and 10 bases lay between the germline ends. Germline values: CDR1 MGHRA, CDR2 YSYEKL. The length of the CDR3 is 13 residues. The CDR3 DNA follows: TGCGCCAGCAGCCAAGACCCCAGTGGGGGCTACACCTTC. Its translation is CASSQDPSGGYTF.

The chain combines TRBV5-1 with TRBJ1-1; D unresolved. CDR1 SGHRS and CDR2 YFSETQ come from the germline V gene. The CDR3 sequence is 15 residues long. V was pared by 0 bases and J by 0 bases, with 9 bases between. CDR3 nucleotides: TGCGCCAGCAGCTTGGATCAAACCATGAACACTGAAGCTTTCTTT. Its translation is CASSLDQTMNTEAFF.

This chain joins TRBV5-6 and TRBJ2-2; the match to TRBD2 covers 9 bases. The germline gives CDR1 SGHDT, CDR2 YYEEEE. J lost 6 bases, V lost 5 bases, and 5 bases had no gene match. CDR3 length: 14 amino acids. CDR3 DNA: TGTGCCAGCAGTCGAAGCGGGGGGTCCGGGGAGCTGTTTTTT. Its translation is CASSRSGGSGELFF.

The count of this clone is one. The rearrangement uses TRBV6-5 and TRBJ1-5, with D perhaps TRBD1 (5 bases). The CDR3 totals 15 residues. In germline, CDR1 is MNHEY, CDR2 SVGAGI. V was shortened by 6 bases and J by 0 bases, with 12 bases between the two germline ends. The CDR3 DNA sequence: TGTGCCAGCAGCCAGGGACGGCATAGCAATCAGCCCCAGCATTTT. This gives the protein CASSQGRHSNQPQHF.

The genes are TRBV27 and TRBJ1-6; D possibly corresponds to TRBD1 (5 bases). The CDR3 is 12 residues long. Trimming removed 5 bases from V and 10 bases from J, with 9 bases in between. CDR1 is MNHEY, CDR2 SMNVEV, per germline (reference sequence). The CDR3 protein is CASSRGGSPLHF. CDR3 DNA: TGTGCCAGCAGTAGGGGAGGCTCACCCCTCCACTTT.

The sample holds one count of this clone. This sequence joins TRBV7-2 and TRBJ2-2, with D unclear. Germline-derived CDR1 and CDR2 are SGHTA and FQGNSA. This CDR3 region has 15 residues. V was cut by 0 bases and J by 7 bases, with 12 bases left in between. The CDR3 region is CASSLASIASGELFF. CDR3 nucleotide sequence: TGTGCCAGCAGCTTAGCGTCGATAGCTAGCGGGGAGCTGTTTTTT.

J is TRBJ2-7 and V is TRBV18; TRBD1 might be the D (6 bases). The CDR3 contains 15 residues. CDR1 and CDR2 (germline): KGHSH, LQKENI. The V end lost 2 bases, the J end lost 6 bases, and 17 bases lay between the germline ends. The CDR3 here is CASSPFDRLTGEQYF. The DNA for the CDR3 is TGTGCCAGCTCACCATTCGACAGGCTAACCGGCGAGCAGTACTTC.

CDR3 amino acids: CASSPRGGRETDTQYF. Written as DNA, the CDR3 is TGCGCCAGCAGCCCCCGGGGGGGAAGGGAAACAGATACGCAGTATTTT. The gene calls are TRBV5-1 and TRBJ2-3, with 8 bases identical to TRBD2. The CDR3 is 16 amino acids. V was clipped by 4 bases and J by 3 bases; unmatched bases: 10. Germline V lookup: CDR1 SGHRS, CDR2 YFSETQ.

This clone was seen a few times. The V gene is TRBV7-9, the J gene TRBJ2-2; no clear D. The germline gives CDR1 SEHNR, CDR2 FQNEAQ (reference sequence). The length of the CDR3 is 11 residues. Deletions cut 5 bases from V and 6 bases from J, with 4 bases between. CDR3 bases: TGTGCCAGCAGCCAGCCCGGGGAGCTGTTTTTT. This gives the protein CASSQPGELFF.

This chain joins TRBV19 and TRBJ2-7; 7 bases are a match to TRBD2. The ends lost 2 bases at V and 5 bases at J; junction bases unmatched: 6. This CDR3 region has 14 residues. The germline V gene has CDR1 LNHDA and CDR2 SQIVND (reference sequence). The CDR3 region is CASSIMGGFDEQYF. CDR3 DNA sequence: TGTGCCAGTAGTATAATGGGAGGGTTTGACGAGCAGTACTTC.

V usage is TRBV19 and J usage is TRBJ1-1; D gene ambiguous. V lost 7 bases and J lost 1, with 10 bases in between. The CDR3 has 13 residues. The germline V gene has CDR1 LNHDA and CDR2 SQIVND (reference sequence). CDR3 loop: CASTKRGNTEAFF. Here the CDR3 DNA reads TGTGCCAGTACCAAGCGAGGGAACACTGAAGCTTTCTTT.

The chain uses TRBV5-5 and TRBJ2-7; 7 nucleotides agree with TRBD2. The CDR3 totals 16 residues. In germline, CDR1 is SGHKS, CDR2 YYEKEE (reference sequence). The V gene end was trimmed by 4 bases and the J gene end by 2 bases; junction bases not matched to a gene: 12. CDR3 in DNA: TGTGCCAGCAGCCCCCTCACCACTAGCGCACCCTACGAGCAGTACTTC. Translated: CASSPLTTSAPYEQYF.

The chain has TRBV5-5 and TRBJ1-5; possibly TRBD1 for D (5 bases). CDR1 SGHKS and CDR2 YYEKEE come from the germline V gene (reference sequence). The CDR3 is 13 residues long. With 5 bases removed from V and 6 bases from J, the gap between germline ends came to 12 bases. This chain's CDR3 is CASRGTTGQPQHF. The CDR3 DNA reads TGTGCCAGCAGAGGGACGACCGGTCAGCCCCAGCATTTT.

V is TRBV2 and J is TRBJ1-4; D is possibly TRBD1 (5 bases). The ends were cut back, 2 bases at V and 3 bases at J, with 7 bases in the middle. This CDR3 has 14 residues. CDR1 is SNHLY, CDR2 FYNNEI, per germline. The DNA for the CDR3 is TGTGCCAGCAGTGAATTGGGGGCTAATGAAAAACTGTTTTTT. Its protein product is CASSELGANEKLFF.